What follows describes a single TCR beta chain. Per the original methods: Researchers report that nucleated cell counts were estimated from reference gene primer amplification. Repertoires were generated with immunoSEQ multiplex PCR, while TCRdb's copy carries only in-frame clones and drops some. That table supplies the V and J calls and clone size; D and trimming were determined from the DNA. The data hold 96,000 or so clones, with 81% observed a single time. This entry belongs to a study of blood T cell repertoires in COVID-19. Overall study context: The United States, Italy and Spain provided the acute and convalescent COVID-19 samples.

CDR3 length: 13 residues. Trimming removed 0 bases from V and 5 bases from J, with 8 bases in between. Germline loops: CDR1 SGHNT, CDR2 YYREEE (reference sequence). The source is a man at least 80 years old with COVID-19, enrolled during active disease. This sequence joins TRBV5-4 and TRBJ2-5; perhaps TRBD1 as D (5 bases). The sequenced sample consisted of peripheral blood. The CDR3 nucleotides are TGTGCCAGCAGCTTGGGCAGGGCCGAGACCCAGTACTTC. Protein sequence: CASSLGRAETQYF.